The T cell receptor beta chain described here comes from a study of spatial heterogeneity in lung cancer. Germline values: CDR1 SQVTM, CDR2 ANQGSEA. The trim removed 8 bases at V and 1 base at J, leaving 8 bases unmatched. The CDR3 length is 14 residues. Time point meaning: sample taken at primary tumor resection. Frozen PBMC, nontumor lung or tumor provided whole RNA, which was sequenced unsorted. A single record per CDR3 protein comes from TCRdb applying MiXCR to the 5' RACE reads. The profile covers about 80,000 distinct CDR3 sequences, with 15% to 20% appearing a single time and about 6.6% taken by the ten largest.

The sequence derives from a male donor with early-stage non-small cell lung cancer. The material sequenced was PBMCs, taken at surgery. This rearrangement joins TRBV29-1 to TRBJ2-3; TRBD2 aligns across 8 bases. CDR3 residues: CSHGLAGGTDTQYF. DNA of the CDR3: TGCAGCCACGGGCTAGCGGGCGGCACAGATACGCAGTATTTT.